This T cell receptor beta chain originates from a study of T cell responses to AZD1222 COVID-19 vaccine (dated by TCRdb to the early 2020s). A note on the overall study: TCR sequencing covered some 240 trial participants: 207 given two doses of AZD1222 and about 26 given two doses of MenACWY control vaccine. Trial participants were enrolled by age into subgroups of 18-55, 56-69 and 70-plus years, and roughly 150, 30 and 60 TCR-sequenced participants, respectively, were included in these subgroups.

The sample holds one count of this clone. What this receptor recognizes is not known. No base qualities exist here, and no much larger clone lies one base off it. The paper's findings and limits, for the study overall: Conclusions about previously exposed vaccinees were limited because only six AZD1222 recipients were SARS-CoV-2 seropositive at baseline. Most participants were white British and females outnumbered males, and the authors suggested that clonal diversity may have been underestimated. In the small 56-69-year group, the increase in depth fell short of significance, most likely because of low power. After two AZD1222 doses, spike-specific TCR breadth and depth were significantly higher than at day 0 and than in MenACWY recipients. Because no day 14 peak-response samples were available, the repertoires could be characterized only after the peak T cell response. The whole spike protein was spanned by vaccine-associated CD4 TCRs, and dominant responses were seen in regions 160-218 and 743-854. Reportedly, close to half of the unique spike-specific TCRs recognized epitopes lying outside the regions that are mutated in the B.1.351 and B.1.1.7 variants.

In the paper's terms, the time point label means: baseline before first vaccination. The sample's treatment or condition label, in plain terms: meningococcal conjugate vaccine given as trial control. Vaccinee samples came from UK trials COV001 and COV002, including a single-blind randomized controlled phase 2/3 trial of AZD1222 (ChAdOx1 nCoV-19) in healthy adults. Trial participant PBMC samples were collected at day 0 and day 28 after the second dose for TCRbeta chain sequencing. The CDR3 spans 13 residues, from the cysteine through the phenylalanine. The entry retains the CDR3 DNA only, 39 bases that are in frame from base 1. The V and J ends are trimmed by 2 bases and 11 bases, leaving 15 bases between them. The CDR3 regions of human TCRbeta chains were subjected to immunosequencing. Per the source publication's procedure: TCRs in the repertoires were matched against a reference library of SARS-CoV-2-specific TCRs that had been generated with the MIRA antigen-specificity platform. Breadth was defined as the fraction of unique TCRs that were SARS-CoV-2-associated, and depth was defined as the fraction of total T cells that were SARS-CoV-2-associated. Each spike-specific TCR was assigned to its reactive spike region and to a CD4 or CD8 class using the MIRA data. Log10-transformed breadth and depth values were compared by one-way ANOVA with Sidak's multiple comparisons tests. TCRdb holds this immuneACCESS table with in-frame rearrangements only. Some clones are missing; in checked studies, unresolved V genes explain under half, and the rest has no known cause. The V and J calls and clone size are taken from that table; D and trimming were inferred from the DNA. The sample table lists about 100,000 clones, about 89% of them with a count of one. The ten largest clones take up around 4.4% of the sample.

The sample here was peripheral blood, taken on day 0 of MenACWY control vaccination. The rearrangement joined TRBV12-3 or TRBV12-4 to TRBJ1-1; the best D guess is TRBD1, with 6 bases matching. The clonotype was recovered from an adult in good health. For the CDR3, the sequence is CASSLFRDTEAFF. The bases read TGTGCCAGCAGTTTATTCCGGGACACAGAGGCTTTCTTT.